Below, one T cell receptor (beta chain) is given with its context. Its target is unknown. The data are from a study of shared clonotypes between healthy human individuals. Findings and limits, study-wide: At large depth, rarefaction still showed sorted-subset sequencing to be incomplete. Shared across a few donors were roughly 4.8% of the naive CD4 clonotypes. Sharing of clonotypes among donors was expected to vary with sequencing depth.

After removal of 3 bases from V and 4 bases from J, the junction contained 7 bases not matched to a gene. From germline, CDR1 is KGHSH and CDR2 LQKENI. This CDR3 is built from 15 residues. The authors split each subset's genomic DNA evenly across several immunoSEQ plates. Using immunoSEQ multiplex PCR, the repertoire was profiled, and TCRdb retains in-frame clones only, with some absent. The data show hundreds of thousands of clones, about 91% seen once. The naive CD8 subset, CD45RO-negative cells positively selected for CCR7, excluded terminally differentiated effector memory CD45RA+ cells. The chain employs TRBV18 and TRBJ2-3, with TRBD2 matching over 7 bases. This TCR derives from a man aged 30-40 years in good health. Sequenced material: naive CD8+ T cells sorted from blood. CDR3 region: CASSPGEGAADTQYF. CDR3 in DNA: TGTGCCAGCTCACCCGGGGAGGGAGCGGCAGATACGCAGTATTTT.